The 18 T cell receptor beta chains below were found in one sample sequenced in a study of liver allograft versus peripheral blood T cells. Study-wide context: The study compared liver allograft T cell receptor repertoires against peripheral blood repertoires of liver transplant recipients.

TCRdb recomputed calls from the reads with MiXCR, one row per CDR3 protein. The sample lists fewer than 15,000 distinct CDR3 sequences; 18% were seen once. The source of these receptors is a human patient who had a liver transplant. Some of the T cells may derive from the graft donor.

This clonotype was observed a few times. V usage is TRBV24-1 and J usage is TRBJ2-1, with a possible D match to TRBD2 (6 bases). CDR1 KGHDR and CDR2 SFDVKD come from the germline V gene. The CDR3 sequence is 14 residues long. The V gene lost 5 bases and the J gene lost 3 bases, with 10 bases spanning the gap. CDR3 sequence reads: CATSAGSGYNEQFF. The DNA for the CDR3 is TGTGCCACCAGTGCCGGTAGCGGCTACAATGAGCAGTTCTTC.

This clonotype was counted only a few times. The rearrangement links TRBV29-1 to TRBJ2-1; maybe TRBD2 (5 bases). Trimming stripped 3 bases from V and 9 bases from J, with 18 bases between. This CDR3 spans 14 amino acids. The germline CDR1 and CDR2 sequences are SQVTM and ANQGSEA. In DNA form, the CDR3 reads TGCAGCGTTGAGGAGTTGGACTGGTGGGGTGAGCAGTTCTTC. It is translated as CSVEELDWWGEQFF.

This sequence joins TRBV11-2 and TRBJ1-4; weak D call: TRBD1 (6 bases). Germline lookup yields CDR1 SGHAT and CDR2 FQNNGV. Between the trimmed V and J ends, which lost 5 bases and 4 bases, there was a span of 11 bases. This CDR3 has 14 amino acids. CDR3 residues: CASSGEQGNEKLFF. CDR3 sequence (DNA): TGTGCCAGCAGCGGGGAACAGGGTAATGAAAAACTGTTTTTT.

This clonotype is deemed medium-sized. V is TRBV6-2 or TRBV6-3 and J is TRBJ2-1; 13 bases are shared with TRBD2. Germline V lookup: CDR1 MNHEY, CDR2 SVGEGT. V dropped 6 bases and J dropped 7; count of bases not matched to a gene: 12. The CDR3 is 17 residues long. CDR3 region: CASSLTLLAGGLNEQFF. The DNA of the CDR3 is TGTGCCAGCAGCCTTACTCTACTAGCGGGAGGGTTGAATGAGCAGTTCTTC.

This clonotype was seen more than once but under ten times. The rearrangement uses TRBV6-2 or TRBV6-3 and TRBJ2-7; D gene uncertain. The CDR3 sequence is 12 residues long. With 6 bases removed from V and 4 bases from J, the gap between germline ends came to 10 bases. CDR1 and CDR2 from the germline V gene are MNHEY and SVGEGT. CDR3 sequence (DNA): TGTGCCAGCAGAGCCGACGGTTACGAGCAGTACTTC. It specifies CASRADGYEQYF.

Relative to its sample, this clonotype is medium-sized. This chain links TRBV18 with TRBJ2-7; the match to TRBD1 covers 11 bases. V was clipped by 6 bases and J by 3 bases; unmatched bases: 7. The length of the CDR3 is 15 residues. Germline CDR1 KGHSH, CDR2 LQKENI. The CDR3 bases are TGTGCCAGCTCGGAAGGACAGGGGGCGTTCTACGAGCAGTACTTC. This codes for CASSEGQGAFYEQYF.

This clonotype has ten or more counts. This rearrangement joins TRBV19 to TRBJ1-4; no reliable D call. The germline V gene has CDR1 LNHDA and CDR2 SQIVND (reference sequence). V dropped 4 bases and J dropped 5 bases, with 14 bases sitting between them. The CDR3 is 15 residues long. The CDR3 sequence is CASSRVDGSNEKLFF. As DNA, the CDR3 is TGTGCCAGTAGTAGGGTGGACGGATCAAATGAAAAACTGTTTTTT. Based on the CDR3 plus reference TRBV19 and TRBJ1-4, the full variable domain is DGGITQSPKYLFRKEGQNVTLSCEQNLNHDAMYWYRQDPGQGLRLIYYSQIVNDFQKGDIAEGYSVSREKKESFPLTVTSAQKNPTAFYLCASSRVDGSNEKLFFGSGTQLSVL.

This clonotype was seen ten or more times. This rearrangement joins TRBV28 to TRBJ1-2; perhaps TRBD1 as D (6 bases). CDR1 is MDHEN, CDR2 SYDVKM, per germline. The CDR3 runs 16 residues. Trimming removed 10 bases from V and 5 bases from J, with 26 bases in between. For the CDR3, the DNA is TGTGCCACCTGTCCTGGGGACAACCGGTTCTATTATGGCTACACCTTC. It encodes CATCPGDNRFYYGYTF.

In this sample, this clonotype is medium-sized. This chain joins TRBV13 and TRBJ1-1; unclear D gene. Between the trimmed V and J ends, which lost 0 bases and 4 bases, there was a span of 18 bases. The germline gives CDR1 PRHDT, CDR2 FYEKMQ (reference sequence). CDR3 length: 17 residues. The CDR3 DNA sequence: TGTGCCAGCAGCTTAGGTGCCAGGTACTTTGATGGCACTGAAGCTTTCTTT. It codes for CASSLGARYFDGTEAFF. Full variable domain (remainder filled in from reference TRBV13 and TRBJ1-1): AAGVIQSPRHLIKEKRETATLKCYPIPRHDTVYWYQQGPGQDPQFLISFYEKMQSDKGSIPDRFSAQQFSDYHSELNMSSLELGDSALYFCASSLGARYFDGTEAFFGQGTRLTVV.

This clonotype is medium-sized by share. The rearrangement uses TRBV6-1 and TRBJ1-1; D possibly corresponds to TRBD1 (6 bases). Germline V gene lookup returns CDR1 MNHNS and CDR2 SASEGT. The V end was cut by 3 bases, the J end by 1 base, with 12 bases between. The CDR3 is made up of 15 amino acids. CDR3 sequence reads: CASSDQDRSNTEAFF. The CDR3 DNA is TGTGCCAGCAGTGATCAGGACAGATCGAACACTGAAGCTTTCTTT.

V and J are TRBV12-3 or TRBV12-4 and TRBJ1-5, with D possibly TRBD1 on 6 matching bases. The CDR3 length is 16 residues. The V gene lost 7 bases and the J gene lost 2 bases, with 18 bases spanning the gap. The CDR3 protein is CASKPGYRVGNQPQHF. In DNA form, the CDR3 reads TGTGCCAGCAAACCCGGGTACAGGGTGGGCAATCAGCCCCAGCATTTT.

The DNA for the CDR3 is TGTGCCAGCAGTCGCCCCGGGACAGGGGAGGAAAAACTGTTTTTT. The encoded protein is CASSRPGTGEEKLFF. The chain couples TRBV27 to TRBJ1-4; the match to TRBD1 covers 10 bases. CDR1 and CDR2 from the germline V gene are MNHEY and SMNVEV (reference sequence). V was clipped by 5 bases and J by 8 bases; unmatched bases: 8. The CDR3 contains 15 residues.

Relative to its sample, this clonotype is medium-sized (0.01 to 0.1%). The rearrangement joins TRBV29-1 to TRBJ2-3; 8 bases are a match to TRBD2. Per germline, CDR1 SQVTM and CDR2 ANQGSEA. Trimming removed 4 bases from V and 1 base from J; junction bases left unmatched: 7. This CDR3 has 15 amino acids. The CDR3 DNA reads TGCAGCGTTGTCCCTACTAGCGGTGGCACAGATACGCAGTATTTT. It specifies CSVVPTSGGTDTQYF.

A few counts support this clonotype. This chain uses TRBV5-4 with TRBJ2-5; 7 bases fit TRBD1. The CDR3 totals 15 residues. In germline, CDR1 is SGHNT, CDR2 YYREEE (reference sequence). The trim removed 0 bases at V and 2 bases at J, leaving 4 bases unmatched. Here the CDR3 reads CASSLGGQRQETQYF. Written as DNA, the CDR3 is TGTGCCAGCAGCTTGGGGGGACAGAGACAAGAGACCCAGTACTTC.

Within the sample, this clonotype is medium-sized. This chain joins TRBV19 and TRBJ2-1; 14 positions agree with TRBD2. The ends lost 6 bases at V and 6 bases at J; junction bases unmatched: 16. The CDR3 totals 19 residues. CDR1 and CDR2 from the germline V gene are LNHDA and SQIVND (reference sequence). DNA of the CDR3: TGTGCCAGTAGCCCCACCCGACTAGCGGGAGGGCCTTCGGGCAATGAGCAGTTCTTC. This translates into CASSPTRLAGGPSGNEQFF.

This clonotype is labeled medium-sized. The gene calls are TRBV7-2 and TRBJ1-6; 8 bases agree with TRBD1. The V gene's germline CDR1 is SGHTA and CDR2 FQGNSA. Losses at the gene ends were 2 bases for V and 10 bases for J; bases not matched to a gene: 7. CDR3 length: 15 amino acids. The CDR3 DNA reads as TGTGCCAGCAGCTTAAATAGACAGGGGCAATCACCCCTCCACTTT. Translation: CASSLNRQGQSPLHF. Variable domain in full (rest from reference TRBV7-2 and TRBJ1-6): GAGVSQSPSNKVTEKGKDVELRCDPISGHTALYWYRQSLGQGLEFLIYFQGNSAPDKSGLPSDRFSAERTGGSVSTLTIQRTQQEDSAVYLCASSLNRQGQSPLHFGNGTRLTVT.

The chain couples TRBV5-6 to TRBJ1-6; 7 bases agree with TRBD1. The junction had 3 bases not matched to a gene; V was cut back by 0 bases and J by 6 bases. Germline CDR1 reads SGHDT; CDR2 reads YYEEEE. This CDR3 is 15 amino acids long. As DNA, the CDR3 is TGTGCCAGCAGCTTGGACAGGGGCAGTAATTCACCCCTCCACTTT. Its translation is CASSLDRGSNSPLHF.

This clonotype was observed a handful of times. The V gene is TRBV5-4, the J gene TRBJ2-1; D gene unclear. The V gene lost 0 bases and the J gene lost 0 bases, with 7 bases spanning the gap. The CDR3 totals 15 residues. The germline gives CDR1 SGHNT, CDR2 YYREEE (reference sequence). The CDR3, as DNA: TGTGCCAGCAGCTTGGTGTCGAGCTCCTACAATGAGCAGTTCTTC. It encodes CASSLVSSSYNEQFF.